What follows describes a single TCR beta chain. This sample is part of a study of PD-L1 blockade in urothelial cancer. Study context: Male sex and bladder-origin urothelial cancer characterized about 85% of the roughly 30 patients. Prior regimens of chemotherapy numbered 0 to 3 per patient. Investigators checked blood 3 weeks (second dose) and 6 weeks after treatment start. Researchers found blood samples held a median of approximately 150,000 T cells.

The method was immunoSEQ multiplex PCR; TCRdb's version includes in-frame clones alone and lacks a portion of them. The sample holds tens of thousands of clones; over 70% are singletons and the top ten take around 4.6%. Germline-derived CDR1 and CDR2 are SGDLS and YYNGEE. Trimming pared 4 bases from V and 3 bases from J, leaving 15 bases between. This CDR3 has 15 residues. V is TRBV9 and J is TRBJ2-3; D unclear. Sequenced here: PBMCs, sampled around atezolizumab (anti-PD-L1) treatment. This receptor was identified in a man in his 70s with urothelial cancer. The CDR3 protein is CASSSLGVGTDTQYF. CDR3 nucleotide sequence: TGTGCCAGCAGCTCCCTAGGAGTAGGAACAGATACGCAGTATTTT.